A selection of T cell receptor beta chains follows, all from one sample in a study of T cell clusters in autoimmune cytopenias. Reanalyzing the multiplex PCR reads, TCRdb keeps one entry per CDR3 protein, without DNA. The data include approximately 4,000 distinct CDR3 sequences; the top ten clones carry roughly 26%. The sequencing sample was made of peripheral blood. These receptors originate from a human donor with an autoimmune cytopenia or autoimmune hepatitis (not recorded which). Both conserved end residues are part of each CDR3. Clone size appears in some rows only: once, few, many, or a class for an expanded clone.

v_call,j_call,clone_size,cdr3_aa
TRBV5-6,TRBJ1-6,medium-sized,CASSSSFGTILSPLHF
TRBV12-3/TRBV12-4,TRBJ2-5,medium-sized,CASSSGVRETQYF
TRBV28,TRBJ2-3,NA,CASTKPRADTQYF
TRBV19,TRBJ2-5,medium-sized,CASRRDRNIQETQYF
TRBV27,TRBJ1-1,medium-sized,CASSLYRASEAFF
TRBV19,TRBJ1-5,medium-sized,CASSIFQGAGQPQHF
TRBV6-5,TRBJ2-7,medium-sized,CASSEVGGGEQYF
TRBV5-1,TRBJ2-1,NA,CASSSGLAGEGYNEQFF
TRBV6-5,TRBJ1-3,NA,CASSYSPARDTIYF
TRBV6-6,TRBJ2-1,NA,CASSHTLGQGGETQFF
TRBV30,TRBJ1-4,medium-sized,CAWRYFRGLSEKLFF
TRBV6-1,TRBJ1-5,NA,CASSEAYWTGPPYQPQHF
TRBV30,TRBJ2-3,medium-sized,CAWGVGDTQYF
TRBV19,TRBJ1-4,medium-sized,CASSMTGDNEKLFF
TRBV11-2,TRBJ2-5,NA,CASSLEAGVAETQYF
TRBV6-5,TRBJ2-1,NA,CATSFNGGGEQFF
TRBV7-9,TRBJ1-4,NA,CASSEDRSEKLFF
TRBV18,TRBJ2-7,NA,CASSPRDSYEQYF
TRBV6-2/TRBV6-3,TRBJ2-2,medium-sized,CASSSPTLANTGELFF
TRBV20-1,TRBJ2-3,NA,CSAVTGREDTQYF
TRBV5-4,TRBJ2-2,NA,CASSSWREATGELFF
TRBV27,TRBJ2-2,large,CASTPRHLSAENTGELFF
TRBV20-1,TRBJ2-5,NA,CSATLQETQYF
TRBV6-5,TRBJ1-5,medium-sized,CASRAYSNQPQHF
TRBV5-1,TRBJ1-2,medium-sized,CASSLGQGGYGYTF
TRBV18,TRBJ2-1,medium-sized,CASSPGGGEQFF
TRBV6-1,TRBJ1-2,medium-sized,CASSEKGQSSYGYTF
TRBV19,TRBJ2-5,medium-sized,CASSIWTGGERETQYF